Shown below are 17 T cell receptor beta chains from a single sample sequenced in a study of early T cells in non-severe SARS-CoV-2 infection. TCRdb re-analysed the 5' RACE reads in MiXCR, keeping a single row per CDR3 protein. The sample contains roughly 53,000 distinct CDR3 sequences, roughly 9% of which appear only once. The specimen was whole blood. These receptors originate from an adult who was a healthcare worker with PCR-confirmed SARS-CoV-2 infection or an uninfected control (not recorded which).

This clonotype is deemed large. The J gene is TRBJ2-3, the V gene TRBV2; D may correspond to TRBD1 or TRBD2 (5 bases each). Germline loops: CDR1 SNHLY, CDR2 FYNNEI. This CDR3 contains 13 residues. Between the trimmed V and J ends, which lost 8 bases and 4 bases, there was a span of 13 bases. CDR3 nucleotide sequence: TGTGCCAGCGAAGATGGGACGGCAGATACGCAGTATTTT. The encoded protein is CASEDGTADTQYF.

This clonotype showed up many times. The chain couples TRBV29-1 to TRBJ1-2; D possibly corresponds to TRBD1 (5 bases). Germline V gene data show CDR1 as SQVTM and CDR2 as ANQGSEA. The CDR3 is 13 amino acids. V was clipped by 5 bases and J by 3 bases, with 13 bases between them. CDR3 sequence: CSVREGLDYGYTF. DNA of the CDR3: TGCAGCGTTCGGGAGGGACTGGACTATGGCTACACCTTC.

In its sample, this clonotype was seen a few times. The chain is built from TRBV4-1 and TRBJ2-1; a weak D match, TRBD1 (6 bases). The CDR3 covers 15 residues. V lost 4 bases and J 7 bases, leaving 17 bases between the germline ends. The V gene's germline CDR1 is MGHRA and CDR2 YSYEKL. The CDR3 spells CASSPGQTMWNEQFF. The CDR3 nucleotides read TGCGCCAGCAGCCCTGGACAGACAATGTGGAATGAGCAGTTCTTC.

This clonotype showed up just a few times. DNA for the CDR3: TGTGCCAGCAGCACTGGTCTATCGGGAGAGACCCAGTACTTC. Translating gives CASSTGLSGETQYF. This chain connects TRBV2 to TRBJ2-5; D unclear. V lost 6 bases, J lost 4 bases, and 15 bases lay in between. Germline CDR1 SNHLY, CDR2 FYNNEI. This CDR3 region has 14 residues.

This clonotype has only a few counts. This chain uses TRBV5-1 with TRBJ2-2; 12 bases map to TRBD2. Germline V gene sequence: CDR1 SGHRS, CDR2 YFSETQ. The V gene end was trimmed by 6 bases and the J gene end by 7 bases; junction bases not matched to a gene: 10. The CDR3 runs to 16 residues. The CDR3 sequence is CASTPLAGGQDGELFF. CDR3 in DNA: TGCGCCAGCACCCCGCTAGCGGGGGGGCAGGACGGGGAGCTGTTTTTT.

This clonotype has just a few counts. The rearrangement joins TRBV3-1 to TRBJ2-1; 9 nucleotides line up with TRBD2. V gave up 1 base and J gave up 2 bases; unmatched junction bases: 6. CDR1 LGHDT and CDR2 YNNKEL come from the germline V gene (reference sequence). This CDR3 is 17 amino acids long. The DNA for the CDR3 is TGTGCCAGCAGCCAAGGGCAAGCGGGGGGCCCCTACAATGAGCAGTTCTTC. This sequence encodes CASSQGQAGGPYNEQFF.

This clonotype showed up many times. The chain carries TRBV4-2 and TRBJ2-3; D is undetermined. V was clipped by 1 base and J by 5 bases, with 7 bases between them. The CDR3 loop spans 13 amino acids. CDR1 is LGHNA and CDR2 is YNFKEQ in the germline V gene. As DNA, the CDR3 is TGTGCCAGCAGCCAAGCCTTTCGAGATACGCAGTATTTT. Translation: CASSQAFRDTQYF.

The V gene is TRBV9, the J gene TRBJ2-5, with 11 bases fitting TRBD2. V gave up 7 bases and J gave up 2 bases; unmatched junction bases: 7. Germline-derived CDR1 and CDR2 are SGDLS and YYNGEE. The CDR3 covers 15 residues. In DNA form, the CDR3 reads TGTGCCAGCTCCAGGACTAGCGGGCCTCAAGAGACCCAGTACTTC. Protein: CASSRTSGPQETQYF.

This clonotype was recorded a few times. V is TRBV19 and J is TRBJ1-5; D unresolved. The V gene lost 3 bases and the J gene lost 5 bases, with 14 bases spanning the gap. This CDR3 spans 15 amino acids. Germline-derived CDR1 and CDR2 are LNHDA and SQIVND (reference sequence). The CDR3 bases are TGTGCCAGTAGTATCGGGTGGAACTCGGATCAGCCCCAGCATTTT. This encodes CASSIGWNSDQPQHF.

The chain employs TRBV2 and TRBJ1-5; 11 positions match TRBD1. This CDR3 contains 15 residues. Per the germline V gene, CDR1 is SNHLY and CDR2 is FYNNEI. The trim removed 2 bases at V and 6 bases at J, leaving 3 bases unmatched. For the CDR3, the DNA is TGTGCCAGCAGTGAAAGGACAGGGGGCACTCAGCCCCAGCATTTT. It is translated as CASSERTGGTQPQHF.

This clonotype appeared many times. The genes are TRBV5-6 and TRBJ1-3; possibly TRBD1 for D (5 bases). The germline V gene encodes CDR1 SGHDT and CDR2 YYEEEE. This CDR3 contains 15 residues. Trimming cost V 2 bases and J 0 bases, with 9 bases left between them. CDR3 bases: TGTGCCAGCAGCTTTTACAGGAACTCTGGAAACACCATATATTTT. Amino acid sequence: CASSFYRNSGNTIYF.

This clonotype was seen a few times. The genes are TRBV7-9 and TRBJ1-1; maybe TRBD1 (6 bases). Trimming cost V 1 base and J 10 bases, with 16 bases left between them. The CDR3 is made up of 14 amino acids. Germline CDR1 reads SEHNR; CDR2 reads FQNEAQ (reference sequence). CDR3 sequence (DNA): TGTGCCAGCAGCTTAGAGCGACAGGCAGGGGCAGCTTTCTTT. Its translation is CASSLERQAGAAFF. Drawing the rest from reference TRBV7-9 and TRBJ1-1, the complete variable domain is DTGVSQNPRHKITKRGQNVTFRCDPISEHNRLYWYRQTLGQGPEFLTYFQNEAQLEKSRLLSDRFSAERPKGSFSTLEIQRTEQGDSAMYLCASSLERQAGAAFFGQGTRLTVV.

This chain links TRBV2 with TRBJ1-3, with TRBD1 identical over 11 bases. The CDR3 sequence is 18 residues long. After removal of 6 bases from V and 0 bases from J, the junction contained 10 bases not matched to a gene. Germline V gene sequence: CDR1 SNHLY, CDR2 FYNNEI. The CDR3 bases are TGTGCCAGCAGCACGGCTTCCGGGACAGGGGGCTCTGGAAACACCATATATTTT. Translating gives CASSTASGTGGSGNTIYF.

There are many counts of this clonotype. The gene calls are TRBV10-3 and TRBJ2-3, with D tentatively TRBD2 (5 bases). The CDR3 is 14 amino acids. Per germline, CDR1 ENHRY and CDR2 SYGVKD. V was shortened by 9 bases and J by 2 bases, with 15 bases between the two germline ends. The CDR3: CAITAGGYTDTQYF. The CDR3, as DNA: TGTGCCATAACTGCGGGCGGTTACACAGATACGCAGTATTTT.

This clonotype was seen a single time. The CDR3 here is CASKPGERGTQYF. CDR3 DNA: TGTGCCAGTAAGCCGGGGGAGAGGGGGACCCAGTACTTC. This chain links TRBV19 with TRBJ2-5, with a possible D match to TRBD2 (6 bases). Germline V gives CDR1 LNHDA, CDR2 SQIVND (reference sequence). Trimming pared 7 bases from V and 7 bases from J, leaving 16 bases between. There are 13 residues in the CDR3.

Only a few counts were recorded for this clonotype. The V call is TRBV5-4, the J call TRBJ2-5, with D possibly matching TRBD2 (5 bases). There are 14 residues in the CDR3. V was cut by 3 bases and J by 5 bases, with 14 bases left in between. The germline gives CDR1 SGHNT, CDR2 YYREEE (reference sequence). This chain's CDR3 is CASSSRDSRETQYF. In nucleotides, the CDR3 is TGTGCCAGCAGCTCACGGGATAGCCGGGAGACCCAGTACTTC.

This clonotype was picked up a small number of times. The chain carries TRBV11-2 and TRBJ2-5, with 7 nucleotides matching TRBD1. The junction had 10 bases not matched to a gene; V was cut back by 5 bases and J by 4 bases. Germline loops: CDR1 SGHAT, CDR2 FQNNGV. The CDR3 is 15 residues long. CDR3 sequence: CASSLLEGALETQYF. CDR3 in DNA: TGTGCCAGCAGCCTCCTCGAGGGGGCTTTAGAGACCCAGTACTTC.